This TCR beta chain was observed in a study of CD8 T cells in Susac syndrome. RNA was extracted with the RNeasy kit, and a quantity of about 0.45 to 1 ug was reverse transcribed using random hexamers. TCRdb re-called the immunoSEQ multiplex PCR reads with MiXCR, one entry per CDR3 protein. The repertoire holds about 85,000 distinct CDR3 sequences, with 95% as singletons. Sequenced input: CD8+ T cells from PBMCs. The sequence was obtained from a human donor with Susac syndrome.

The CDR3 reads CASSMSREQFF. CDR3 sequence (DNA): TGTGCCAGTAGTATGTCCCGTGAGCAGTTCTTC. This chain links TRBV19 with TRBJ2-1; D remains ambiguous. Trimming removed 3 bases at V and 9 bases at J, with 6 bases between. The CDR3 is 11 residues long. Germline V CDR1 and CDR2: LNHDA, SQIVND (reference sequence).